This T cell receptor (beta chain) comes out of a study of CD8 T cells in ankylosing spondylitis. General study findings and limits: Disease-linked clones reportedly concentrated significantly in matched ankylosing spondylitis synovial fluid.

Trimming removed 3 bases at V and 6 bases at J, with 14 bases between. This CDR3 has 15 residues. This clonotype was counted a few times. The target antigen is unknown. Library preparation for TCR beta used quantitative 5'-RACE with molecular barcodes. MiXCR was run by TCRdb on the 5' RACE reads, yielding one entry per CDR3 protein. This table has 230,000 or so distinct CDR3 sequences, 15% to 20% appearing once. The sequencing input was blood, either unsorted or a sorted T cell fraction (not recorded which). The chain employs TRBV12-3 or TRBV12-4 and TRBJ2-2; D remains unclear. The sequence derives from a male donor with ankylosing spondylitis or in good health (not recorded which). CDR3 sequence (DNA): TGTGCCAGCAGTTTTAATTGGAGCCCCGCCGGGGAGCTGTTTTTT. It specifies CASSFNWSPAGELFF.